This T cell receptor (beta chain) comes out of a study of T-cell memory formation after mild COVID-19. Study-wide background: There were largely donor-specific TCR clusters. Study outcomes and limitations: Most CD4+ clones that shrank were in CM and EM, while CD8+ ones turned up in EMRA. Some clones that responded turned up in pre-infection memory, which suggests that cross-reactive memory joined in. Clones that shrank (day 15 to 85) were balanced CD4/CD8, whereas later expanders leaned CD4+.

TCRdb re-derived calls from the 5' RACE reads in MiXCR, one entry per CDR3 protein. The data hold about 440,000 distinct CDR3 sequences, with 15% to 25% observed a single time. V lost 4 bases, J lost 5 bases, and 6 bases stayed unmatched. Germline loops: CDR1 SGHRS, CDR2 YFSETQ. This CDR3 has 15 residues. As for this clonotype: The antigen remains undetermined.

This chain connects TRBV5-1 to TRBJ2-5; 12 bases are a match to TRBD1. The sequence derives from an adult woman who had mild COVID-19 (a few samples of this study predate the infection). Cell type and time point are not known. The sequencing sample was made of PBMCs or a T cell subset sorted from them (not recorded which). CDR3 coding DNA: TGCGCCAGCAGCAGGGGACAGGGGGCCGGTGAGACCCAGTACTTC. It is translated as CASSRGQGAGETQYF.